Listed here are 29 T cell receptor beta chains from one sample, sequenced in a study of cytomegalovirus exposure and HLA in healthy donors. Researchers ran the PCR with 60 Vbeta and 13 Jbeta primers. The method was immunoSEQ multiplex PCR; TCRdb's version includes in-frame clones alone and lacks a portion of them. The data show nearly 300,000 clones, around 86% seen once. The specimen sequenced was PBMCs. These receptors were collected from a man between 35 and 55 years old in good health and CMV-seropositive.

This rearrangement joins TRBV27 to TRBJ2-1; a possible D gene is TRBD2 (6 bases). V was cut by 0 bases and J by 1 base, with 10 bases left in between. CDR1 is MNHEY, CDR2 SMNVEV, per germline (reference sequence). The CDR3 sequence is 16 residues long. The CDR3 loop reads CASSLSIAASYNEQFF. The CDR3 nucleotides are TGTGCCAGCAGTTTATCCATAGCGGCTTCCTACAATGAGCAGTTCTTC.

V and J are TRBV4-2 and TRBJ1-3; 10 bases align to TRBD1. The CDR3 consists of 17 residues. The V segment lost 4 bases and the J segment 4 bases; nucleotides outside the gene matches: 10. Germline CDR1 reads LGHNA; CDR2 reads YNFKEQ. CDR3 DNA sequence: TGTGCCAGCAGCCCCCTCTCGACAGGGGGCTTCGGAAACACCATATATTTT. Its translation is CASSPLSTGGFGNTIYF.

The rearrangement links TRBV6-1 to TRBJ2-3; 11 nucleotides match TRBD2. V was clipped by 4 bases and J by 6 bases; unmatched bases: 9. Germline values: CDR1 MNHNS, CDR2 SASEGT. CDR3 length: 16 residues. DNA for the CDR3: TGTGCCAGCAGTGTAGGACTAGCGGGTCAGTTTGATACGCAGTATTTT. Translation gives CASSVGLAGQFDTQYF.

This rearrangement joins TRBV4-3 to TRBJ2-7; 8 bases agree with TRBD2. The CDR3 has 15 amino acids. The V gene end was trimmed by 0 bases and the J gene end by 3 bases; junction bases not matched to a gene: 4. Germline CDR1 and CDR2: LGHNA and YSLEER. As DNA, the CDR3 is TGCGCCAGCAGCCAAGAGCGTAGCGGGAACTACGAGCAGTACTTC. Residues: CASSQERSGNYEQYF.

The V gene is TRBV20-1, the J gene TRBJ2-7; D is perhaps TRBD2 (5 bases). V gave up 3 bases and J gave up 10 bases, with 10 bases separating them. Germline assignment: CDR1 DFQATT and CDR2 SNEGSKA (reference sequence). This CDR3 spans 10 amino acids. CDR3 residues: CSARDDYQYF. The CDR3 DNA is TGCAGTGCTAGGGACGACTACCAGTACTTC.

The chain employs TRBV15 and TRBJ2-6, with 8 bases fitting TRBD1. Per germline, CDR1 LNHNV and CDR2 YYDKDF (reference sequence). The CDR3 covers 19 residues. V lost 0 bases to trimming and J lost 2 bases; unmatched junction nucleotides: 9. CDR3 in DNA: TGTGCCACCAGCAGAGATAAGACAGGGGAAGGGACTGGGGCCAACGTCCTGACTTTC. As protein: CATSRDKTGEGTGANVLTF.

V and J are TRBV18 and TRBJ2-7, with TRBD1 matching 8 bases. Germline V CDR1 and CDR2: KGHSH, LQKENI. The CDR3 totals 14 residues. Trimming took 3 bases from V and 6 from J; bases not matched to a gene: 7. CDR3 sequence: CASSPESDRGEQYF. The CDR3 DNA sequence: TGTGCCAGCTCACCGGAATCCGACAGGGGCGAGCAGTACTTC. The entire variable domain, with the rest obtained from reference TRBV18 and TRBJ2-7, is as follows: NAGVMQNPRHLVRRRGQEARLRCSPMKGHSHVYWYRQLPEEGLKFMVYLQKENIIDESGMPKERFSAEFPKEGPSILRIQQVVRGDSAAYFCASSPESDRGEQYFGPGTRLTVT.

This sequence joins TRBV29-1 and TRBJ2-7, with a weak D call TRBD1 (6 bases). Germline CDR1 reads SQVTM; CDR2 reads ANQGSEA. The V and J ends lost 6 bases and 4 bases respectively, with 16 bases between them. The CDR3 runs to 13 residues. CDR3 region: CSVRQVGAYEQYF. CDR3 sequence (DNA): TGCAGCGTCCGACAGGTCGGGGCTTACGAGCAGTACTTC.

This chain joins TRBV7-9 and TRBJ2-1; 14 nucleotides agree with TRBD2. The germline V gene encodes CDR1 SEHNR and CDR2 FQNEAQ (reference sequence). This CDR3 is 15 amino acids long. J was trimmed by 7 bases and V by 6 bases; bases with no gene match: 5. The CDR3 sequence is CASRVGTSGSNEQFF. The CDR3 coding sequence is TGTGCCAGCAGGGTCGGGACTAGCGGGAGTAATGAGCAGTTCTTC.

The chain joins TRBV4-1 to TRBJ2-2; 15 bases fit TRBD2. The CDR3 is made up of 18 amino acids. V shed 2 bases and J 6 bases; nucleotides not matched to a gene: 7. Germline V gives CDR1 MGHRA, CDR2 YSYEKL. CDR3 amino acids: CASSQLGLAGGRAGELFF. The CDR3 DNA follows: TGCGCCAGCAGCCAATTGGGACTAGCGGGAGGTCGGGCCGGGGAGCTGTTTTTT.

J is TRBJ2-1 and V is TRBV9, with 10 nucleotides matching TRBD2. Looked up from germline, CDR1 is SGDLS and CDR2 is YYNGEE. J lost 9 bases, V lost 3 bases, and 12 bases had no gene match. The CDR3 has 16 residues. In DNA, the CDR3 is TGTGCCAGCAGCGCCCTAGCGGGAGTCGCCGGGGGTGAGCAGTTCTTC. It specifies CASSALAGVAGGEQFF.

V usage is TRBV7-8 and J usage is TRBJ1-2; D remains ambiguous. Germline V gives CDR1 SGHVS, CDR2 FQNEAQ. The CDR3 sequence is 14 residues long. Trimming removed 2 bases at V and 6 bases at J, with 13 bases between. CDR3 region: CASSLRLLGDGYTF. The CDR3 DNA is TGTGCCAGCAGCTTACGGCTGCTGGGCGATGGCTACACCTTC.

The chain couples TRBV11-2 to TRBJ2-1; 10 positions agree with TRBD2. The ends lost 5 bases at V and 7 bases at J; junction bases unmatched: 5. CDR1 and CDR2 (germline): SGHAT, FQNNGV. This CDR3 is 14 amino acids long. Here the CDR3 reads CASSLAGEQNEQFF. Here the CDR3 DNA reads TGTGCCAGCAGCCTAGCGGGAGAACAGAATGAGCAGTTCTTC.

J is TRBJ2-7 and V is TRBV19; TRBD1 might be the D (6 bases). Germline V CDR1 and CDR2: LNHDA, SQIVND (reference sequence). Trimming stripped 1 base from V and 0 bases from J, with 13 bases between. The CDR3 covers 16 residues. In nucleotides, the CDR3 is TGTGCCAGTAGTATAGGGCGGCCAGGGGACTCCTACGAGCAGTACTTC. It codes for CASSIGRPGDSYEQYF.

The chain couples TRBV5-6 to TRBJ1-2; D possibly corresponds to TRBD1 (6 bases). The V end was cut by 3 bases, the J end by 4 bases, with 10 bases between. CDR3 length equals 13 residues. The germline gives CDR1 SGHDT, CDR2 YYEEEE. The CDR3, as DNA: TGTGCCAGCAGCTGGACAGTTACCTATGGCTACACCTTC. The encoded protein is CASSWTVTYGYTF.

The J gene is TRBJ2-5, the V gene TRBV27; 9 nucleotides align to TRBD2. CDR1 and CDR2 from the germline V gene are MNHEY and SMNVEV (reference sequence). The CDR3 sequence is 16 residues long. V lost 4 bases to trimming and J lost 5 bases; unmatched junction nucleotides: 11. This CDR3 reads CASSSRPSGMVETQYF. CDR3 coding DNA: TGTGCCAGCAGTTCACGGCCTAGCGGGATGGTTGAGACCCAGTACTTC.

The V call is TRBV6-5, the J call TRBJ1-4; a weak D match, TRBD1 (5 bases). V lost 6 bases and J 7 bases, leaving 12 bases between the germline ends. The CDR3 covers 13 residues. Germline V lookup: CDR1 MNHEY, CDR2 SVGAGI. DNA of the CDR3: TGTGCCAGCAGACGCGGACAAGGTGAAAAACTGTTTTTT. Encoded protein: CASRRGQGEKLFF.

The rearrangement links TRBV10-3 to TRBJ2-7; 8 nucleotides match TRBD2. The CDR3 is made up of 14 amino acids. V shed 2 bases and J 2 bases; nucleotides not matched to a gene: 2. CDR1 ENHRY and CDR2 SYGVKD come from the germline V gene. The CDR3 region is CAISEGLAAYEQYF. The CDR3 nucleotides are TGTGCCATCAGTGAGGGACTAGCAGCCTACGAGCAGTACTTC.

The CDR3 DNA is TGTGCCTGGAGTCCTCAGGCCACTGAAGCTTTCTTT. Translated, it gives CAWSPQATEAFF. The chain uses TRBV30 and TRBJ1-1; no firm D call. V was trimmed by 2 bases and J by 4 bases, leaving 8 bases between them. CDR1 is GTSNPN and CDR2 is SVGIG in the germline V gene (reference sequence). The CDR3 has 12 amino acids. Full variable domain (rest looked up from reference TRBV30 and TRBJ1-1): SQTIHQWPATLVQPVGSPLSLECTVEGTSNPNLYWYRQAAGRGLQLLFYSVGIGQISSEVPQNLSASRPQDRQFILSSKKLLLSDSGFYLCAWSPQATEAFFGQGTRLTVV.

The genes are TRBV29-1 and TRBJ2-7; a possible D gene is TRBD2 (6 bases). The CDR3 consists of 11 residues. Per the germline V gene, CDR1 is SQVTM and CDR2 is ANQGSEA. V dropped 6 bases and J dropped 5 bases, with 11 bases sitting between them. In DNA form, the CDR3 reads TGCAGCGTGAAGCGGGCGGACGAGCAGTACTTC. Its translation is CSVKRADEQYF.

The chain joins TRBV30 to TRBJ1-1, with a possible D match to TRBD1 (5 bases). Trimming left V 6 bases short and J 1 base short, with 12 bases between. The CDR3 spans 13 residues. Germline V lookup: CDR1 GTSNPN, CDR2 SVGIG (reference sequence). The CDR3 DNA is TGTGCCTGTAAAAAGCAGGGGAACACTGAAGCTTTCTTT. Protein: CACKKQGNTEAFF.

V usage is TRBV28 and J usage is TRBJ1-3; 8 nucleotides match TRBD1. Trimming took 2 bases from V and 3 from J; bases not matched to a gene: 9. CDR1 is MDHEN and CDR2 is SYDVKM in the germline V gene. CDR3 length: 17 amino acids. The CDR3 DNA sequence: TGTGCCAGCAGTTTAGGTGGACAGGGATTTAGTGGAAACACCATATATTTT. Translating gives CASSLGGQGFSGNTIYF.

The chain carries TRBV27 and TRBJ2-1; 9 nucleotides align to TRBD2. Germline values: CDR1 MNHEY, CDR2 SMNVEV (reference sequence). This CDR3 has 15 amino acids. The V and J ends lost 2 bases and 4 bases, in that order; junction bases with no gene match: 3. CDR3 DNA sequence: TGTGCCAGCAGTTTAGCGGGAGGGCTTTACAATGAGCAGTTCTTC. This translates into CASSLAGGLYNEQFF.

The chain couples TRBV4-1 to TRBJ2-7, with 8 bases aligning to TRBD2. This CDR3 spans 15 amino acids. Per the germline V gene, CDR1 is MGHRA and CDR2 is YSYEKL. Unmatched junction bases numbered 10, after V lost 3 bases and J lost 6 bases. The CDR3 coding sequence is TGCGCCAGCAGCCAGAATGGACTAGCAACGGGCGAGCAGTACTTC. The encoded protein is CASSQNGLATGEQYF.

The V and J genes are TRBV28 and TRBJ2-3; the match to TRBD2 covers 10 bases. The CDR3 length is 16 residues. Germline V lookup: CDR1 MDHEN, CDR2 SYDVKM. With V trimmed by 4 bases and J by 3 bases, 7 bases remained unmatched. CDR3 residues: CASSSSSSGRTDTQYF. In DNA form, the CDR3 reads TGTGCCAGCAGTTCATCCTCTAGCGGGAGAACAGATACGCAGTATTTT.

The V and J genes are TRBV18 and TRBJ2-3; 12 positions agree with TRBD2. The CDR3 is 17 amino acids. Germline V gene sequence: CDR1 KGHSH, CDR2 LQKENI. V lost 0 bases and J lost 4; bases outside the gene matches: 5. CDR3 region: CASSPPASGRAPDTQYF. In nucleotides, the CDR3 is TGTGCCAGCTCACCACCTGCTAGCGGGAGGGCCCCAGATACGCAGTATTTT. The whole variable domain, filled in from reference TRBV18 and TRBJ2-3, reads NAGVMQNPRHLVRRRGQEARLRCSPMKGHSHVYWYRQLPEEGLKFMVYLQKENIIDESGMPKERFSAEFPKEGPSILRIQQVVRGDSAAYFCASSPPASGRAPDTQYFGPGTRLTVL.

This chain links TRBV29-1 with TRBJ2-7, with 8 bases matching TRBD1. This CDR3 is 15 amino acids long. The germline CDR1 and CDR2 sequences are SQVTM and ANQGSEA. The trim removed 3 bases at V and 5 bases at J, leaving 12 bases unmatched. For the CDR3, the DNA is TGCAGCGTTGATTGGGCAGGGGGCGCCCCGGACGAGCAGTACTTC. Amino acids: CSVDWAGGAPDEQYF.

The rearrangement links TRBV27 to TRBJ2-7; D is possibly TRBD1 (5 bases). V dropped 3 bases and J dropped 4 bases, with 16 bases sitting between them. This CDR3 is 15 amino acids long. CDR1 and CDR2 (germline): MNHEY, SMNVEV (reference sequence). The CDR3 is CASSFSRQLAYEQYF. Written as DNA, the CDR3 is TGTGCCAGCAGTTTCAGTCGACAGTTGGCGTACGAGCAGTACTTC.

V is TRBV27 and J is TRBJ1-2; 8 bases fit TRBD1. The CDR3 is 13 amino acids. From germline, CDR1 is MNHEY and CDR2 SMNVEV (reference sequence). V gave up 6 bases and J gave up 8 bases; unmatched junction bases: 8. The CDR3 bases are TGTGCCAGCAGCGGGCAGGGGGCTTGGGGCTACACCTTC. Its protein product is CASSGQGAWGYTF.